Following are 28 T cell receptor beta chains from one sample sequenced in a study of cytomegalovirus exposure and HLA in healthy donors. PCR involved 60 Vbeta and 13 Jbeta primers. Clones were read by immunoSEQ multiplex PCR, and TCRdb kept only the in-frame ones, dropping some. Here the sample spans around 130,000 clones, roughly 83% being singletons. Sample: PBMCs. The source is a girl under 10 years old in good health and CMV-seronegative.

V and J are TRBV7-2 and TRBJ2-7; a possible D gene is TRBD2 (7 bases). Trimming pared 5 bases from V and 6 bases from J, leaving 17 bases between. The CDR3 runs 14 residues. Germline CDR1 reads SGHTA; CDR2 reads FQGNSA. CDR3 in amino acids: CASSPKGGSGEQYF. CDR3 nucleotide sequence: TGTGCCAGCAGCCCTAAGGGGGGGTCGGGCGAGCAGTACTTC.

J is TRBJ2-7 and V is TRBV29-1, with 10 bases that match TRBD1. Germline V gene lookup returns CDR1 SQVTM and CDR2 ANQGSEA. The CDR3 sequence is 13 residues long. V gave up 7 bases and J gave up 4 bases; unmatched junction bases: 7. The CDR3 loop reads CSAGQGENYEQYF. CDR3 sequence (DNA): TGCAGCGCCGGACAGGGGGAAAATTACGAGCAGTACTTC.

DNA for the CDR3: TGTGCCAGCAGCGTAGCTAGTGGGCTAGCGGGAGTAGCAGATACGCAGTATTTT. Translating it yields CASSVASGLAGVADTQYF. J is TRBJ2-3 and V is TRBV9; 10 nucleotides align to TRBD2. The CDR3 runs to 18 residues. Germline V gives CDR1 SGDLS, CDR2 YYNGEE. J was trimmed by 4 bases and V by 0 bases; bases with no gene match: 11.

This clone was observed a few times. The genes are TRBV27 and TRBJ2-2, with D perhaps matching TRBD1 (6 bases). The V end was cut by 3 bases, the J end by 2 bases, with 7 bases between. This CDR3 is built from 14 residues. The germline gives CDR1 MNHEY, CDR2 SMNVEV (reference sequence). CDR3 region: CASSLGQNTGELFF. The CDR3 DNA follows: TGTGCCAGCAGTTTGGGACAAAACACCGGGGAGCTGTTTTTT.

J is TRBJ2-7 and V is TRBV7-9; 7 bases match TRBD2. The germline gives CDR1 SEHNR, CDR2 FQNEAQ (reference sequence). The trim removed 5 bases at V and 2 bases at J, leaving 6 bases unmatched. The CDR3 covers 14 residues. Written as DNA, the CDR3 is TGTGCCAGCAGCCATACTAGCGTAACCTACGAGCAGTACTTC. Encoded protein: CASSHTSVTYEQYF.

V and J are TRBV7-9 and TRBJ1-2; 9 positions agree with TRBD1. The CDR3 covers 17 residues. The germline CDR1 and CDR2 sequences are SEHNR and FQNEAQ (reference sequence). Trimming at V came to 5 bases and at J to 0 bases, leaving 10 bases not matched to a gene. CDR3 in amino acids: CASSGLQGAAANYGYTF. In DNA form, the CDR3 reads TGTGCCAGCAGCGGATTACAGGGGGCGGCCGCTAACTATGGCTACACCTTC.

Written as DNA, the CDR3 is TGTGCCAGCAGTTATCCATCCACAGATACGCAGTATTTT. This translates into CASSYPSTDTQYF. The J gene is TRBJ2-3, the V gene TRBV6-6; D uncertain. In germline, CDR1 is MNHNY, CDR2 SVGAGI (reference sequence). The CDR3 totals 13 residues. V was trimmed by 3 bases and J by 2 bases, leaving 6 bases between them.

The V gene is TRBV27, the J gene TRBJ2-7, with D maybe TRBD2 (6 bases). The germline CDR1 and CDR2 sequences are MNHEY and SMNVEV (reference sequence). This CDR3 has 15 residues. V lost 6 bases, J lost 2 bases, and 17 bases lay in between. CDR3 amino acids: CASSRGGRAPYEQYF. CDR3 bases: TGTGCCAGCAGCCGCGGAGGGCGGGCGCCCTACGAGCAGTACTTC.

The rearrangement uses TRBV4-1 and TRBJ2-7, with 10 bases matching TRBD1. CDR3 length: 15 amino acids. V lost 3 bases to trimming and J lost 3 bases; unmatched junction nucleotides: 5. Looked up from germline, CDR1 is MGHRA and CDR2 is YSYEKL. CDR3 region: CASSQRTGGDYEQYF. The CDR3 DNA reads as TGCGCCAGCAGCCAGCGGACAGGGGGGGACTACGAGCAGTACTTC.

This clone has just one count. This chain joins TRBV4-1 and TRBJ2-6; D call uncertain. Per germline, CDR1 MGHRA and CDR2 YSYEKL. Between the trimmed V and J ends, which lost 4 bases and 0 bases, there was a span of 10 bases. This CDR3 is built from 16 residues. CDR3 sequence reads: CASSLSESSGANVLTF. The DNA of the CDR3 is TGCGCCAGCAGCCTCAGCGAAAGCTCTGGGGCCAACGTCCTGACTTTC.

With regard to this clone: Other DNA sequences within the sample encode an identical CDR3. The J gene is TRBJ1-3, the V gene TRBV5-1; TRBD1 is a possible D gene (6 bases). Between the trimmed V and J ends, which lost 0 bases and 0 bases, there was a span of 7 bases. The germline gives CDR1 SGHRS, CDR2 YFSETQ. This CDR3 spans 15 amino acids. CDR3 DNA: TGCGCCAGCAGCTTGGACAGGGCCTCTGGAAACACCATATATTTT. Its protein is CASSLDRASGNTIYF.

The rearrangement joins TRBV5-4 to TRBJ1-5; tentative D call: TRBD1 (5 bases). The length of the CDR3 is 16 residues. The V end was cut by 4 bases, the J end by 2 bases, with 16 bases between. In germline, CDR1 is SGHNT, CDR2 YYREEE (reference sequence). The CDR3 reads CASSPGGGSGNQPQHF. As DNA, the CDR3 is TGTGCCAGCAGCCCAGGCGGGGGGAGCGGCAATCAGCCCCAGCATTTT.

V usage is TRBV10-2 and J usage is TRBJ2-3; 12 positions agree with TRBD2. V lost 2 bases and J lost 6; bases outside the gene matches: 15. This CDR3 contains 19 residues. Germline CDR1 WSHSY, CDR2 SAAADI. CDR3 loop: CASSEGAASGRAFLDTQYF. DNA of the CDR3: TGCGCCAGCAGTGAGGGGGCTGCTAGCGGGAGGGCCTTTTTGGATACGCAGTATTTT.

Regarding this clone: This sample also contains other DNA sequences that code for the same CDR3. J is TRBJ2-1 and V is TRBV18; 11 nucleotides line up with TRBD2. The CDR3 is made up of 14 amino acids. The V segment lost 3 bases and the J segment 7 bases; nucleotides outside the gene matches: 2. Germline V gene sequence: CDR1 KGHSH, CDR2 LQKENI. CDR3 sequence reads: CASSPGLAANEQFF. Written as DNA, the CDR3 is TGTGCCAGCTCACCGGGACTAGCGGCTAATGAGCAGTTCTTC.

This rearrangement joins TRBV6-4 to TRBJ1-1; D is unclear. The germline gives CDR1 MRHNA, CDR2 SNTAGT. Trimming cost V 0 bases and J 0 bases, with 2 bases left between them. This CDR3 contains 13 residues. The CDR3 protein is CASSDSMNTEAFF. As DNA, the CDR3 is TGTGCCAGCAGTGACTCCATGAACACTGAAGCTTTCTTT.

The genes are TRBV9 and TRBJ2-3, with 11 bases aligning to TRBD2. CDR1 and CDR2 (germline): SGDLS, YYNGEE. CDR3 length: 15 amino acids. The ends lost 4 bases at V and 4 bases at J; junction bases unmatched: 5. The CDR3 sequence is CASSHSGGAPDTQYF. The CDR3 bases are TGTGCCAGCAGCCATAGCGGGGGGGCCCCAGATACGCAGTATTTT.

V is TRBV7-2 and J is TRBJ2-1; D is uncertain. CDR1 is SGHTA and CDR2 is FQGNSA in the germline V gene. CDR3 length: 17 amino acids. V gave up 1 base and J gave up 0 bases, with 13 bases separating them. This CDR3 reads CASSLEVILSSYNEQFF. The CDR3 nucleotides are TGTGCCAGCAGCTTAGAAGTCATACTGAGCTCCTACAATGAGCAGTTCTTC.

In this sample, this clone turned up a few times. This chain links TRBV5-1 with TRBJ2-5, with TRBD2 matching over 11 bases. The J call may be wrong; the DNA end is better matched by TRBJ2-7. CDR1 SGHRS and CDR2 YFSETQ come from the germline V gene. This CDR3 has 15 residues. The CDR3 sequence is CASSLGLAGFYEQYF. The CDR3 nucleotides read TGCGCCAGCAGCTTGGGACTAGCGGGATTCTACGAGCAGTACTTC.

The rearrangement uses TRBV7-2 and TRBJ2-3; D possibly corresponds to TRBD1 (6 bases). Deletions cut 5 bases from V and 4 bases from J, with 13 bases between. This CDR3 region has 14 residues. Looked up from germline, CDR1 is SGHTA and CDR2 is FQGNSA. This CDR3 reads CASSPGTLADTQYF. The DNA for the CDR3 is TGTGCCAGCAGCCCCGGGACACTGGCAGATACGCAGTATTTT.

The chain is built from TRBV5-1 and TRBJ2-3; TRBD2 matches at 9 bases. Trimming at V came to 1 base and at J to 2 bases, leaving 5 bases not matched to a gene. The CDR3 runs to 16 residues. Germline CDR1 reads SGHRS; CDR2 reads YFSETQ. CDR3 protein: CASSLPSGTLTDTQYF. For the CDR3, the DNA is TGCGCCAGCAGCTTGCCTAGCGGGACCCTCACAGATACGCAGTATTTT.

The V call is TRBV6-1, the J call TRBJ2-7, with 7 bases matching TRBD1. The CDR3 length is 16 residues. J lost 0 bases, V lost 2 bases, and 7 bases had no gene match. CDR1 is MNHNS, CDR2 SASEGT, per germline. The DNA of the CDR3 is TGTGCCAGCAGTGAAACACCGACAGGGTACTCCTACGAGCAGTACTTC. Translation: CASSETPTGYSYEQYF.

The rearrangement joins TRBV7-9 to TRBJ2-2; 10 nucleotides line up with TRBD2. V lost 6 bases and J lost 6; bases outside the gene matches: 7. The germline V gene encodes CDR1 SEHNR and CDR2 FQNEAQ (reference sequence). The CDR3 is 15 residues long. The CDR3 is CASSSSGGAAGELFF. In nucleotides, the CDR3 is TGTGCCAGCAGTTCAAGCGGGGGGGCCGCCGGGGAGCTGTTTTTT.

The gene calls are TRBV10-3 and TRBJ2-1, with TRBD1 matching 7 bases. The germline V gene encodes CDR1 ENHRY and CDR2 SYGVKD. V shed 2 bases and J 3 bases; nucleotides not matched to a gene: 1. The CDR3 spans 14 residues. CDR3 DNA: TGTGCCATCAGTGAGGGACAGGACTACAATGAGCAGTTCTTC. It is translated as CAISEGQDYNEQFF.

CDR3 bases: TGTGCCAGCACCCTAGGTGGTATGGCGGGACGTGAGCAGTTCTTC. This encodes CASTLGGMAGREQFF. J is TRBJ2-1 and V is TRBV7-9, with D possibly matching TRBD2 (6 bases). In germline, CDR1 is SEHNR, CDR2 FQNEAQ (reference sequence). The CDR3 totals 15 residues. Deletions cut 7 bases from V and 9 bases from J, with 22 bases between.

V usage is TRBV5-4 and J usage is TRBJ2-7; 8 bases agree with TRBD2. Trimming took 4 bases from V and 2 from J; bases not matched to a gene: 5. The CDR3 sequence is 14 residues long. Germline V gene sequence: CDR1 SGHNT, CDR2 YYREEE (reference sequence). The CDR3 reads CASSAGGLAYEQYF. The CDR3 DNA is TGTGCCAGCAGCGCCGGGGGACTAGCCTACGAGCAGTACTTC.

The chain couples TRBV4-2 to TRBJ2-3; D not certain. Trimming removed 1 base from V and 6 bases from J, with 8 bases in between. CDR3 size: 13 residues. Germline V gene data show CDR1 as LGHNA and CDR2 as YNFKEQ. CDR3 sequence reads: CASSQARVDTQYF. The DNA of the CDR3 is TGTGCCAGCAGCCAAGCTCGGGTCGATACGCAGTATTTT.

The gene calls are TRBV9 and TRBJ1-4; TRBD1 aligns across 9 bases. This CDR3 region has 14 residues. The V segment lost 0 bases and the J segment 6 bases; nucleotides outside the gene matches: 0. CDR1 SGDLS and CDR2 YYNGEE come from the germline V gene. CDR3 bases: TGTGCCAGCAGCGTAGGGACAGGGGATGAAAAACTGTTTTTT. This translates into CASSVGTGDEKLFF.

The J gene is TRBJ2-1, the V gene TRBV29-1; 11 nucleotides line up with TRBD2. CDR1 is SQVTM and CDR2 is ANQGSEA in the germline V gene. The CDR3 length is 16 residues. J gave up 6 bases and V 6 bases, and 13 bases lay outside the gene matches. Here the CDR3 reads CSVAPLLAGVLNEQFF. The CDR3 DNA follows: TGCAGCGTCGCTCCCTTACTAGCGGGAGTTCTCAATGAGCAGTTCTTC.